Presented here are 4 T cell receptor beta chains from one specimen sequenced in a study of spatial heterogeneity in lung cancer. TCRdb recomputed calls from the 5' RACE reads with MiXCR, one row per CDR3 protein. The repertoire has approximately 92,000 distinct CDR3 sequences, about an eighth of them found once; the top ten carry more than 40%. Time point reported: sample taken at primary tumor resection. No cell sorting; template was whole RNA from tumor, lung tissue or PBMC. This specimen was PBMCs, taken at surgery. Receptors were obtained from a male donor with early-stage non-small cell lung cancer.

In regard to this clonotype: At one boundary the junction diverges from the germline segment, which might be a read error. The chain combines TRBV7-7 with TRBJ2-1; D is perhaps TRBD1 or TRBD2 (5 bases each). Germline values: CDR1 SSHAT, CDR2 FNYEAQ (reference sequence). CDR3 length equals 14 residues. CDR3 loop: CASSPGGRANEQFF. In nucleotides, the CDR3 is TGTGCTAGCAGCCCAGGAGGCAGGGCCAATGAGCAGTTCTTC.

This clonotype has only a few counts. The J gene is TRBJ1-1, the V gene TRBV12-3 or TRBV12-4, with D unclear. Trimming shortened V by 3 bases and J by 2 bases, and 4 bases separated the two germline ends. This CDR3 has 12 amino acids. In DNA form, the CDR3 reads TGTGCCAGCAGTTTGTCAAACACTGAAGCTTTCTTT. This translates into CASSLSNTEAFF.

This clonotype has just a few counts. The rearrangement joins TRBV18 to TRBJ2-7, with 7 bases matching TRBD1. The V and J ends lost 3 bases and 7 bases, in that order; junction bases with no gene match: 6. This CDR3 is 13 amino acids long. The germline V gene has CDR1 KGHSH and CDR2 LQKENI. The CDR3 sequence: CASSPDRAREQYF. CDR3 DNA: TGTGCCAGCTCACCCGACAGGGCTCGGGAGCAGTACTTC.

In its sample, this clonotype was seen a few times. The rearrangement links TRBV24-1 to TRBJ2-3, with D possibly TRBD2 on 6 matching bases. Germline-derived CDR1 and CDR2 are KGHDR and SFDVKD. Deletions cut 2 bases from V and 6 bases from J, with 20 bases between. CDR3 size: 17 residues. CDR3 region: CATSDSGGISRTDTQYF. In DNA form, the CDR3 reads TGTGCCACCAGTGATTCTGGAGGGATCTCACGGACGGATACGCAGTATTTT.